This TCR beta chain comes out of a study of blood T cell repertoires in COVID-19. Study in general: Specimens from acute and convalescent COVID-19 originated in the United States, Italy and Spain. Sample material is recorded as cDNA or gDNA derived from T cells, B-cell-depleted T cells, or PBMCs.

Authors' analysis steps: Nucleated cell counts were estimated from reference gene primer amplification. Here immunoSEQ multiplex PCR was the method, and the copy in TCRdb shows in-frame clones only, minus some. The V and J calls and clone size come from that table; D and trimming were worked out from the DNA. Among about 210,000 clones listed, 75% to 90% were seen once. Germline assignment: CDR1 SGHNT and CDR2 YYREEE (reference sequence). CDR3 size: 16 residues. V shed 0 bases, J shed 5 bases, and the junction held 10 bases outside the gene matches. This chain joins TRBV5-4 and TRBJ2-5, with TRBD2 matching over 7 bases. The origin of this receptor is a woman in her 40s with acute or convalescent COVID-19. Sequenced: peripheral blood. CDR3 DNA: TGTGCCAGCAGCTTGGTGGTAGCGGACGGGGGGGAGACCCAGTACTTC. Translation: CASSLVVADGGETQYF.